This TCR beta chain came from a study of CD8 T cells in Susac syndrome. With random hexamers, reverse transcription was performed on about 0.45 to 1 ug of RNA. Via MiXCR, TCRdb re-called the immunoSEQ multiplex PCR reads, giving one row per CDR3 protein. The sample includes about 110,000 distinct CDR3 sequences, roughly 95% seen only once; the top ten take roughly 0.38%. A note on this clonotype: Its antigen is unidentified.

Study observations and caveats: In TEMRA cells and active patients, CD8+ clonal expansion in Susac reached its peak.

Looked up from germline, CDR1 is MNHEY and CDR2 is SMNVEV (reference sequence). J lost 1 base, V lost 0 bases, and 6 bases had no gene match. The CDR3 is 16 residues long. Sequenced input: CD8+ T cells from PBMCs. The sequence came from a human donor with Susac syndrome. The chain recombines TRBV27 with TRBJ2-7; 7 bases match TRBD1. The CDR3: CASSLSGTALSYEQYF. In nucleotides, the CDR3 is TGTGCCAGCAGTTTATCAGGGACAGCACTATCCTACGAGCAGTACTTC.